The sequence of this T cell receptor beta chain was determined in a study of T-cell memory formation after mild COVID-19. Overall study: Largely, the TCR clusters proved donor specific.

TCRdb reanalysed the 5' RACE reads using MiXCR and keeps one entry per CDR3 protein. The sample carries over 350,000 distinct CDR3 sequences, 15% to 20% recorded once. Looked up from germline, CDR1 is MNHEY and CDR2 is SVGAGI. V dropped 5 bases and J dropped 7; count of bases not matched to a gene: 3. CDR3 length: 14 amino acids. Study results and caveats: Second-wave clones with a day 37 peak had unconfirmed SARS-CoV-2 specificity. The study detected some responding clones in pre-infection memory, suggesting cross-reactive memory joined.

This clonotype was detected a few times. The antigen is not known. The TCR originated in a man between 18 and 35 years old who had mild COVID-19 (a few samples of this study predate the infection). Cell type and time point are not known. Sequenced: PBMCs or a T cell subset sorted from them (not recorded which). The genes are TRBV6-5 and TRBJ1-6; 9 bases fit TRBD1. CDR3 region: CASSVQGANSPLHF. The CDR3 region has the DNA TGTGCCAGCAGTGTACAGGGGGCGAATTCACCCCTCCACTTT.